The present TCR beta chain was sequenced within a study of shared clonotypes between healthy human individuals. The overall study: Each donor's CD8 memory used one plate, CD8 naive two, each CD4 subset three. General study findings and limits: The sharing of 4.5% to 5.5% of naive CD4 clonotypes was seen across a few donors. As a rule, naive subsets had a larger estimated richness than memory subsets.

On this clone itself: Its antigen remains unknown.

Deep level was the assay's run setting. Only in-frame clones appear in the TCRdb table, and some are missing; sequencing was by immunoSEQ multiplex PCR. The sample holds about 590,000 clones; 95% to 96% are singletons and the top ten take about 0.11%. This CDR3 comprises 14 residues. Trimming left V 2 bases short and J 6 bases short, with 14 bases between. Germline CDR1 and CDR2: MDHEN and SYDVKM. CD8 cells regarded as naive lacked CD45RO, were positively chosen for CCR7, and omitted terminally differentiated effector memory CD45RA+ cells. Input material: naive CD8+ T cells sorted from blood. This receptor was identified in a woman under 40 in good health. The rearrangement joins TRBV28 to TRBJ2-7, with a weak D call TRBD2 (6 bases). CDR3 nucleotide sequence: TGTGCCAGCAGTTTAGGTCCGGGAGAGGCCGAGCAGTACTTC. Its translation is CASSLGPGEAEQYF.